This T cell receptor beta chain derives from a study of regulatory T cells in long-lasting Graves disease. Sequencing libraries for TCR beta were prepared with iRepertoire HTBI primers and Arm-PCR of CDR3 regions. In the original processing: Identified across the samples were 62 TRBV segments and roughly 13 TRBJ segments. A single record per CDR3 protein comes from TCRdb applying MiXCR to the multiplex PCR reads. The V and J calls were not made by the authors but by TCRdb's processing. The profile shows roughly 420,000 distinct CDR3 sequences, approximately 16% of them singletons. This CDR3 comprises 14 residues. The J segment lost 5 bases and the V segment lost 4 bases, leaving 10 bases of the junction unmatched. Germline V gives CDR1 GTSNPN, CDR2 SVGIG (reference sequence). The time point is: newly diagnosed GD, antithyroid drugs for less than 3 months. The TCR library was made from RNA extracted from PBMCs.

These sequences were also reported in another study, on T cells in Graves' hyperthyroidism and ophthalmopathy. As that study records: Blood also showed most of the thyroid clonotypes that were expanded above 0.001. Ophthalmopathy was predicted by the model a median of approximately six months ahead of onset.

This sequence was found in a woman in her 30s with Graves disease. The sample in question was peripheral blood mononuclear cells (PBMCs), obtained at new diagnosis, from a patient treated with antithyroid drugs. The V and J genes are TRBV30 and TRBJ2-7; the match to TRBD1 covers 8 bases. This CDR3 is CAWIRTGRLNEQYF. DNA for the CDR3: TGTGCCTGGATTAGGACAGGGCGGTTAAACGAGCAGTACTTC. Drawing the rest from reference TRBV30 and TRBJ2-7, the complete variable domain is SQTIHQWPATLVQPVGSPLSLECTVEGTSNPNLYWYRQAAGRGLQLLFYSVGIGQISSEVPQNLSASRPQDRQFILSSKKLLLSDSGFYLCAWIRTGRLNEQYFGPGTRLTVT.